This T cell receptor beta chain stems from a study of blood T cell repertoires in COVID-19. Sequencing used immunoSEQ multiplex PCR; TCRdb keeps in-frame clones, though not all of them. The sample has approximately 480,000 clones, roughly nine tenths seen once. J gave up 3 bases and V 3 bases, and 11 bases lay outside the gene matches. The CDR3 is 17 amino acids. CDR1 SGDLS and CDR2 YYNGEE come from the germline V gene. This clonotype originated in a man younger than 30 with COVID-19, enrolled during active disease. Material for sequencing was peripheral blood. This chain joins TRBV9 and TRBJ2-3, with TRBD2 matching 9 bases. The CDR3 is CASSAYLLAGTTDTQYF. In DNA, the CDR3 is TGTGCCAGCAGCGCGTACCTTCTAGCGGGGACGACAGATACGCAGTATTTT.